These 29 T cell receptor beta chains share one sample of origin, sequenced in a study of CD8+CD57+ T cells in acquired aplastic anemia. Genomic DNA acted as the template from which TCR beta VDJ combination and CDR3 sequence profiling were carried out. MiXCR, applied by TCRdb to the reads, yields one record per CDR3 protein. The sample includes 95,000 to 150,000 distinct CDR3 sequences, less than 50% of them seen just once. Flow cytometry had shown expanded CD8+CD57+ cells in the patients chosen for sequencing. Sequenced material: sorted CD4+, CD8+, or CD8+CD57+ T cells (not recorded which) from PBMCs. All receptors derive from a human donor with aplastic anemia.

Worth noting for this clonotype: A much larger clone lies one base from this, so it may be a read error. The CDR3 coding sequence is TGTGCCAGCAGCTTCGGACAGGTCCGATCTACCATATATTTT. Protein: CASSFGQVRSTIYF. The rearrangement joins TRBV5-6 to TRBJ1-3, with 7 bases identical to TRBD1. CDR3 length: 14 amino acids. Unmatched junction bases numbered 9, after V lost 2 bases and J lost 10 bases. Germline CDR1 reads SGHDT; CDR2 reads YYEEEE.

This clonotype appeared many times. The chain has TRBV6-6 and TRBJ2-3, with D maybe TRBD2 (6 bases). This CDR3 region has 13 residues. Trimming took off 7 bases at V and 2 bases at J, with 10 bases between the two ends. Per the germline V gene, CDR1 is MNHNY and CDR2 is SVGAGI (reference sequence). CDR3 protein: CASKAGLTDTQYF. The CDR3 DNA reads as TGTGCCAGCAAGGCGGGGCTCACAGATACGCAGTATTTT.

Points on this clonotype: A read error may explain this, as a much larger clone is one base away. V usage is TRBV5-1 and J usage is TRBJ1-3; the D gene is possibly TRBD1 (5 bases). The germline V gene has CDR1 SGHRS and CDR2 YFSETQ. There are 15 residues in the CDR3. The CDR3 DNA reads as TGCGCCAGCAGCTTGACGGGGGACTCTGGAAGCACCATATATTTT. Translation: CASSLTGDSGSTIYF.

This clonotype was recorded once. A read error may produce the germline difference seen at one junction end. Written as DNA, the CDR3 is TGTGCCGCCAGCAGAGGGCGGGACTCCCACGGAGCTTTCTTT. This encodes CAASRGRDSHGAFF. The J gene is TRBJ1-1, the V gene TRBV15; a possible D gene is TRBD1 (5 bases). The germline V gene encodes CDR1 LNHNV and CDR2 YYDKDF (reference sequence). The CDR3 contains 14 residues. Full variable domain (missing parts from reference TRBV15 and TRBJ1-1): DAMVIQNPRYQVTQFGKPVTLSCSQTLNHNVMYWYQQKSSQAPKLLFHYYDKDFNNEADTPDNFQSRRPNTSFCFLDIRSPGLGDTAMYLCAASRGRDSHGAFFGQGTRLTVV.

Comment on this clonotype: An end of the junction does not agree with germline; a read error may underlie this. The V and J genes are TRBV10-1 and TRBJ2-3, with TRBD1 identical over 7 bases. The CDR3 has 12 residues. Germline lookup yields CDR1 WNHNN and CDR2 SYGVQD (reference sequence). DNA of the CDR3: TGCGCCAGCAGTGGGACAGGCGGACTGCAGTGTTTT. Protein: CASSGTGGLQCF.

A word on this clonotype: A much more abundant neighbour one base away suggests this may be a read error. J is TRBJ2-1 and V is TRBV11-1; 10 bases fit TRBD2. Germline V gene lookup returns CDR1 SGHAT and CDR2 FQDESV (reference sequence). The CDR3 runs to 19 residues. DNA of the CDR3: TGTGCCAGCAGCTTAGGGCTTCTAGCGGGGGAGAATGTTCACAATAAGCAGTTCTTC. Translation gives CASSLGLLAGENVHNKQFF.

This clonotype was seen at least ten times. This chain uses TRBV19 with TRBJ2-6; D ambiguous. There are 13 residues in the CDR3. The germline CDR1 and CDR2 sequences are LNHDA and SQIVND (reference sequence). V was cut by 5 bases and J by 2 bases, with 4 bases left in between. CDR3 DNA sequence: TGTGCCAGTAGTGTGACTGGGGCCAACGTCCTGACTTTC. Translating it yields CASSVTGANVLTF.

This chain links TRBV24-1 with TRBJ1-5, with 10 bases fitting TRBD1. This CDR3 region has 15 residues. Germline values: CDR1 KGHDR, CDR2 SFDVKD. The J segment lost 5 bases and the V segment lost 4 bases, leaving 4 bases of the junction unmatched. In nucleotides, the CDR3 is TGTGCCACCAGTGAGAGGACAGGGGGTTATCAGCCCCAGCATTTT. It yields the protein CATSERTGGYQPQHF.

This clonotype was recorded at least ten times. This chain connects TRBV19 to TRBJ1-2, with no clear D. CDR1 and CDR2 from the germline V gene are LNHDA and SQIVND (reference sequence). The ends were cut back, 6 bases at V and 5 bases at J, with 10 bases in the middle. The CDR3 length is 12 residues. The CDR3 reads CASSPVGYGYTF. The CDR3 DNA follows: TGTGCCAGTAGCCCAGTCGGGTATGGCTACACCTTC.

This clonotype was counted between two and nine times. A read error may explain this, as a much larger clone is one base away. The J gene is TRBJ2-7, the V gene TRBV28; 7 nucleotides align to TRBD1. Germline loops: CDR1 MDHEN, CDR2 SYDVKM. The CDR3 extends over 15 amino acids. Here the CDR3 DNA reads TGTGCCCGCAGTTTCCTGGACAGGAGACACTACGAGCAGTACTTC. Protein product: CARSFLDRRHYEQYF.

CDR3 sequence reads: CASSEERTGNTIYF. CDR3 nucleotide sequence: TGTGCCAGCAGTGAGGAAAGGACTGGAAACACCATATATTTT. The chain has TRBV25-1 and TRBJ1-3; D unresolved. The V end was cut by 3 bases, the J end by 2 bases, with 8 bases between. CDR3 length equals 14 residues. Germline CDR1 reads MGHDK; CDR2 reads SYGVNS.

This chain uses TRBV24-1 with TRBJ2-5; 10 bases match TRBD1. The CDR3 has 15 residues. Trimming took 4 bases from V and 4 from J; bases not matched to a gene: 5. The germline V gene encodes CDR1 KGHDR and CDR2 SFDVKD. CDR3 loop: CATSDSGQGRETQYF. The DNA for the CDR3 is TGTGCCACCAGTGACTCGGGACAGGGGAGAGAGACCCAGTACTTC.

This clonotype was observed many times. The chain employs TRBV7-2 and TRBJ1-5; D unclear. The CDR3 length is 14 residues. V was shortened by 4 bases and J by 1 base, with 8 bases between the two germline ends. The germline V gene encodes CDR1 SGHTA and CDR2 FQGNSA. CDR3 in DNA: TGTGCCAGCAGCTCCACGGAAAGCAATCAGCCCCAGCATTTT. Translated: CASSSTESNQPQHF. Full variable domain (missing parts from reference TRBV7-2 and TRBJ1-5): GAGVSQSPSNKVTEKGKDVELRCDPISGHTALYWYRQSLGQGLEFLIYFQGNSAPDKSGLPSDRFSAERTGGSVSTLTIQRTQQEDSAVYLCASSSTESNQPQHFGDGTRLSIL.

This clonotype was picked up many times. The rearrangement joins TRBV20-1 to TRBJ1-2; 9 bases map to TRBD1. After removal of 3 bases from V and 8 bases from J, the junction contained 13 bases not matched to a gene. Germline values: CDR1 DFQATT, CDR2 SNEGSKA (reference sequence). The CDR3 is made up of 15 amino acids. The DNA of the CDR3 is TGCAGTGCTAGTCGAGGGACAGGGTCGAAAGGAGGCTACACCTTC. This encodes CSASRGTGSKGGYTF.

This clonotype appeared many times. As DNA, the CDR3 is TGTGCCAGCAGCTCCAATACAGATACGCAGTATTTT. Encoded protein: CASSSNTDTQYF. The chain has TRBV7-2 and TRBJ2-3; D not certain. V was cut by 4 bases and J by 3 bases, with 5 bases left in between. This CDR3 spans 12 amino acids. Germline V CDR1 and CDR2: SGHTA, FQGNSA.

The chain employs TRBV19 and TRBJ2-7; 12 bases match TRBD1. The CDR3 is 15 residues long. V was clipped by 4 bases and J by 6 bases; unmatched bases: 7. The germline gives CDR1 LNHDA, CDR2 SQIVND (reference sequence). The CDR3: CASSTAGTGGAEQYF. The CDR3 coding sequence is TGTGCCAGTAGTACAGCCGGGACAGGGGGCGCCGAGCAGTACTTC. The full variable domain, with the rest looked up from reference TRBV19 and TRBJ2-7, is DGGITQSPKYLFRKEGQNVTLSCEQNLNHDAMYWYRQDPGQGLRLIYYSQIVNDFQKGDIAEGYSVSREKKESFPLTVTSAQKNPTAFYLCASSTAGTGGAEQYFGPGTRLTVT.

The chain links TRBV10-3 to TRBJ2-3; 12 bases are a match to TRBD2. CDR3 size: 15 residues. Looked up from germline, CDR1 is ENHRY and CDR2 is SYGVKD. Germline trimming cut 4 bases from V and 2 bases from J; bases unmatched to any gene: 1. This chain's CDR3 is CAISGTSGDTDTQYF. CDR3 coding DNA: TGTGCCATCAGTGGGACTAGCGGGGACACAGATACGCAGTATTTT.

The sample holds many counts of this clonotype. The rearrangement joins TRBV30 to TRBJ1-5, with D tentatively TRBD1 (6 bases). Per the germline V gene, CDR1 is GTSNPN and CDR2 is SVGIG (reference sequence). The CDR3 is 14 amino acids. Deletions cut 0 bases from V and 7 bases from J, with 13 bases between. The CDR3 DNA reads TGTGCCTGGAGTGTAGCAGGGGTAGGGCAGCCCCAGCATTTT. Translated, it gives CAWSVAGVGQPQHF.

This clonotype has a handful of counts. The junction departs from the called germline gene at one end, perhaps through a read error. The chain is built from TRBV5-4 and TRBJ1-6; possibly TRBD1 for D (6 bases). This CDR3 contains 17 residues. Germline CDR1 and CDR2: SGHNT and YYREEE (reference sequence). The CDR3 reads CASGLALDSSYNSPLHF. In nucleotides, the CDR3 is TGTGCCAGCGGCTTGGCTTTGGACAGCTCCTATAATTCACCCCTCCACTTT.

CDR3 sequence (DNA): TGTGCCAGCAGTTTATTGGGAGGGACTTTCTTT. As protein: CASSLLGGTFF. This chain uses TRBV28 with TRBJ1-1; D is unclear. The V end lost 1 base, the J end lost 12 bases, and 9 bases lay between the germline ends. The CDR3 covers 11 residues. The germline CDR1 and CDR2 sequences are MDHEN and SYDVKM.

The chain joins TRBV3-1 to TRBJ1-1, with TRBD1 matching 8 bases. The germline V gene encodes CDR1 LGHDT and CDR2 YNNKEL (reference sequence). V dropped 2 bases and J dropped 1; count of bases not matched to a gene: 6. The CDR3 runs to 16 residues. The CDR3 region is CASSQRTGFGNTEAFF. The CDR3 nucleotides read TGTGCCAGCAGCCAAAGGACAGGGTTCGGGAACACTGAAGCTTTCTTT.

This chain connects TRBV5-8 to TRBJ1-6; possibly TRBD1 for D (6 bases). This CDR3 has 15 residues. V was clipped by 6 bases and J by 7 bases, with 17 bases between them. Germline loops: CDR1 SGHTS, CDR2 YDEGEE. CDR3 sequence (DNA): TGTGCCAGCACCCTTGGGGGGGCGCAGAATTCACCCCTCCACTTT. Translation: CASTLGGAQNSPLHF. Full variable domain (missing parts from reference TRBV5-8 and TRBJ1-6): EAGVTQSPTHLIKTRGQQATLRCSPISGHTSVYWYQQALGLGLQFLLWYDEGEERNRGNFPPRFSGRQFPNYSSELNVNALELEDSALYLCASTLGGAQNSPLHFGNGTRLTVT.

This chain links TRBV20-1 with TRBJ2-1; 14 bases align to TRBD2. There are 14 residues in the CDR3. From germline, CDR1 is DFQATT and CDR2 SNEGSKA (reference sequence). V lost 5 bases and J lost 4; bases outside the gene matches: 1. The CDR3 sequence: CSARTSGGYNEQFF. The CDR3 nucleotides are TGCAGTGCTCGGACTAGCGGGGGGTACAATGAGCAGTTCTTC.

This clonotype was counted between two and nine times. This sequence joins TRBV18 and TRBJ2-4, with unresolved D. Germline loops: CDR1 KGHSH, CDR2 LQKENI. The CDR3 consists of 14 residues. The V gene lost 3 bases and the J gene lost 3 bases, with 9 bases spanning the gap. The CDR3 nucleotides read TGTGCCAGCTCACCTACCCCAGACAAAAACATTCAGTACTTC. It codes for CASSPTPDKNIQYF.

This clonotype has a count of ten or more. Here the CDR3 reads CASSPPGPSNYGYTF. The DNA for the CDR3 is TGTGCCAGCAGTCCTCCAGGGCCCTCTAACTATGGCTACACCTTC. V is TRBV6-1 and J is TRBJ1-2; D is perhaps TRBD1 (5 bases). CDR1 MNHNS and CDR2 SASEGT come from the germline V gene. V shed 5 bases and J shed 0 bases, with 13 bases lying between them. The length of the CDR3 is 15 residues.

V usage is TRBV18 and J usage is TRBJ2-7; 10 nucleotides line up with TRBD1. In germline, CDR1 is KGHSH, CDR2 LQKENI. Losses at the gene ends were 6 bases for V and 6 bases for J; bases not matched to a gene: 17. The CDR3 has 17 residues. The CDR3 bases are TGTGCCAGCTCCAAGTTTACAGCCGGGACAGGGGATGGCGAGCAGTACTTC. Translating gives CASSKFTAGTGDGEQYF.

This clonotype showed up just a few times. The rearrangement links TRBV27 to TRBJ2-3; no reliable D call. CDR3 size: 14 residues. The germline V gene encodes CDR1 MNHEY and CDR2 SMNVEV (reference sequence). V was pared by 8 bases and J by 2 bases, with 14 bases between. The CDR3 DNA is TGTGCCAGCGGTTCGGCAGCCTACACAGATACGCAGTATTTT. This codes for CASGSAAYTDTQYF.

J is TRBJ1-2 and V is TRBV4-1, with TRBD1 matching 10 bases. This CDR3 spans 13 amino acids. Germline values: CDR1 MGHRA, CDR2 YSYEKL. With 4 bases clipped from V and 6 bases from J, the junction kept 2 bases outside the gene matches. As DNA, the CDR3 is TGCGCCAGCAGCCGGGACAGGGGCCATGGCTACACCTTC. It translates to CASSRDRGHGYTF.

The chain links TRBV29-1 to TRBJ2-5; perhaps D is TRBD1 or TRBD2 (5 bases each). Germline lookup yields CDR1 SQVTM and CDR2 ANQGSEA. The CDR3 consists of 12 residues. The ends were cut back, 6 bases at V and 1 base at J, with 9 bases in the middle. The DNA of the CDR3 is TGCAGCGTCCGGGACGGCCAAGAGACCCAGTACTTC. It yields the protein CSVRDGQETQYF.